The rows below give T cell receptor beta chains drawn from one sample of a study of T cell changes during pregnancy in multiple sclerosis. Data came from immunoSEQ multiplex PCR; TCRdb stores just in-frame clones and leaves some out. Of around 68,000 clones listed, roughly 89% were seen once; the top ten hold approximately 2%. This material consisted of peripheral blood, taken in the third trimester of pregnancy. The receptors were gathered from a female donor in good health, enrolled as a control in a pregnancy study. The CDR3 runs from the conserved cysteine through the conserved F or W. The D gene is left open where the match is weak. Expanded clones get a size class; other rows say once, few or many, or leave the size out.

TGCGCCAGCGCTCGGGAGGGAAGCTCCTACAATGAGCAGTTCTTC	CASAREGSSYNEQFF	TRBD2	TRBV4-1	TRBJ2-1	-	15
TGTGCCAGCAGCTCAAGGTACGACAGGGCCTACGACAGGCAGTACTTC	CASSSRYDRAYDRQYF	TRBD1	TRBV13	TRBJ2-7	-	16
TGCGCCAGCAGCCCAATGGGGGGGATGAAGAACGAGCAGTACTTC	CASSPMGGMKNEQYF	TRBD2	TRBV4-1	TRBJ2-7	-	15
TGTGCCAGCTGGAGGGGGCGAGGATTGGGAGAGCAGTACTTC	CASWRGRGLGEQYF	-	TRBV6-5	TRBJ2-7	once	14
TGTGCCAGCAGGGAGACAGGGGTCGGGGCCAACGTCCTGACTTTC	CASRETGVGANVLTF	TRBD1	TRBV5-4	TRBJ2-6	few	15
TGTGCCAGCAGCGGTGCGGAGGGCCGGGGTTCCTACAATGAGCAGTTCTTC	CASSGAEGRGSYNEQFF	-	TRBV7-2	TRBJ2-1	-	17
TGTGCCTGGAGTATCGGGGCTAGCGGACCGATAGCGGGGGAGACCCAGTACTTC	CAWSIGASGPIAGETQYF	TRBD2	TRBV30	TRBJ2-5	-	18
TGTGCCAGCAGCTCCGTTTTTAGCGGGAGGGCCCCGACGGATGAGCAGTTCTTC	CASSSVFSGRAPTDEQFF	TRBD2	TRBV13	TRBJ2-1	-	18
TGTGCCAGCAGCCAAGAAGAGGTGACAACTAGCGGGGTAAAATACGAGCAGTACTTC	CASSQEEVTTSGVKYEQYF	TRBD2	TRBV4-2	TRBJ2-7	-	19
TGTGCCAGCGGGGGAGAGGGGGCGAACCAAGAGACCCAGTACTTC	CASGGEGANQETQYF	TRBD1	TRBV9	TRBJ2-5	-	15
TGTGCCAGCAGTGAAGGAGTGGTCGGCAATCAGCCCCAGCATTTT	CASSEGVVGNQPQHF	-	TRBV2	TRBJ1-5	-	15
TGTGCCATCGATGCCGGGACAGGGGTTACTGAAGCTTTCTTT	CAIDAGTGVTEAFF	TRBD1	TRBV28	TRBJ1-1	-	14
TGTGCCAGTGCCGGGACAGGGGGCCTCGAGCAGTACTTC	CASAGTGGLEQYF	TRBD1	TRBV19	TRBJ2-7	-	13
TGTGCCAGCAGTGCCCCGGTTGGAGCTTTCTTT	CASSAPVGAFF	-	TRBV25-1	TRBJ1-1	-	11
TGTGCCAGCAGTTACTCAGGGGGAAGCAATGAGCAGTTCTTC	CASSYSGGSNEQFF	-	TRBV6-5	TRBJ2-1	-	14
TGTGCCAGCAGCTTGGGGCTTTTGAACACTGAAGCTTTCTTT	CASSLGLLNTEAFF	-	TRBV5-6	TRBJ1-1	-	14
TGTGCCTGGAAGCCACGGGGGAGAACTGAAGCTTTCTTT	CAWKPRGRTEAFF	-	TRBV30	TRBJ1-1	few	13
TGTGCCAGCAGTTCATGGTCGATCAGCACTGAAGCTTTCTTT	CASSSWSISTEAFF	-	TRBV28	TRBJ1-1	-	14
TGCGCCAGCAGCCTCTGGACAGGACGGGGGGGTGAGCAGTTCTTC	CASSLWTGRGGEQFF	-	TRBV5-1	TRBJ2-1	-	15
TGTGCCAGCAGTTACCACTCAAACAGCCCTGGAAACACCATATATTTT	CASSYHSNSPGNTIYF	-	TRBV6-5	TRBJ1-3	-	16
TGCGCCAGCAGCTTCCCCGAAGGGGACACTGAAGCTTTCTTT	CASSFPEGDTEAFF	-	TRBV5-1	TRBJ1-1	once	14
TGCAGCGTTGAGCTAGCGGCCACAACGGATGAGCAGTTCTTC	CSVELAATTDEQFF	TRBD2	TRBV29-1	TRBJ2-1	-	14
TGTGCCAGCAGCCCTGGGACAGGGAGGAACACTGAAGCTTTCTTT	CASSPGTGRNTEAFF	TRBD1	TRBV5-6	TRBJ1-1	few	15
TGTGCCTGGGCTAGACAGGGTTCTGAGCAGTTCTTC	CAWARQGSEQFF	TRBD1	TRBV30	TRBJ2-1	-	12
TGCGCCAGCAGCCAGGCGCGGTGGACCGGGGAGCTGTTTTTT	CASSQARWTGELFF	-	TRBV4-1	TRBJ2-2	-	14
TGCGCCAGCAGATCTGGGACTTCACCGGGAAACACCATATATTTT	CASRSGTSPGNTIYF	-	TRBV10-2	TRBJ1-3	-	15
TGCGCCAGCAGCTTGGGCTCAGACAGGGGCGAGCAGTACTTC	CASSLGSDRGEQYF	TRBD1	TRBV5-1	TRBJ2-7	-	14
TGTGCCAGCAGCCAATATCTACCGGGGACAAACACTGAAGCTTTCTTT	CASSQYLPGTNTEAFF	-	TRBV14	TRBJ1-1	-	16
TGCAGCGTTGAATCTCCGGGAGGTAGGTTCTTC	CSVESPGGRFF	TRBD2	TRBV29-1	TRBJ2-1	-	11
TGTGCCAGCTCACCACGGACAGTGTCGAACACTGAAGCTTTCTTT	CASSPRTVSNTEAFF	-	TRBV18	TRBJ1-1	-	15
TGTGCCAGCAGCCCGAGGACAGGGCTCCTATCTGGGGCCAACGTCCTGACTTTC	CASSPRTGLLSGANVLTF	TRBD1	TRBV9	TRBJ2-6	-	18
TGTGCCTGGAGTCCCGGGGGGGCGATAGATACGCAGTATTTT	CAWSPGGAIDTQYF	TRBD2	TRBV30	TRBJ2-3	-	14
TGTGCCAGCAGCCGGGGACTAGTTAGCACAGATACGCAGTATTTT	CASSRGLVSTDTQYF	TRBD2	TRBV5-5	TRBJ2-3	once	15
TGTGCCACCCGGACTAGCGGGAGTGGGACCGGGGAGCTGTTTTTT	CATRTSGSGTGELFF	TRBD2	TRBV10-3	TRBJ2-2	-	15
TGTGCCAGTAGACTATCGGGGACAGGCACTTTGAACACTGAAGCTTTCTTT	CASRLSGTGTLNTEAFF	TRBD1	TRBV19	TRBJ1-1	-	17
TGTGCCAGCAGCGCCCGGGACAGTTACACCGGGGAGCTGTTTTTT	CASSARDSYTGELFF	TRBD1	TRBV7-6	TRBJ2-2	-	15
TGCGCCAGCAGCTTTTCAGGCTACGAGCAGTACTTC	CASSFSGYEQYF	-	TRBV5-1	TRBJ2-7	-	12
TGTGCCAGCAGCTTTTCCGAGGGAATGGCCAATGAGCAGTTCTTC	CASSFSEGMANEQFF	-	TRBV7-9	TRBJ2-1	-	15
TGTGCCAGCAGCTTAGGACAGCAGCAGTTCTTC	CASSLGQQQFF	-	TRBV7-3	TRBJ2-1	-	11
TGTGCCAGCAGTTTTGGACAGAGCACAGATACGCAGTATTTT	CASSFGQSTDTQYF	-	TRBV27	TRBJ2-3	-	14
TGCAGCGTTGAGGATAGGATGGAGGGGACTGAAGCTTTCTTT	CSVEDRMEGTEAFF	-	TRBV29-1	TRBJ1-1	few	14
TGCGCCAGCAGCTTGGGGACTTCACCCTACGAGCAGTACTTC	CASSLGTSPYEQYF	-	TRBV5-1	TRBJ2-7	-	14
TGTGCCAGCAGCCATCCTCGGGGGGGCGTCTACGAGCAGTACTTC	CASSHPRGGVYEQYF	TRBD2	TRBV6-5	TRBJ2-7	-	15
TGTGCCAGTAGTAAGGGACAGGGGGCGAACACTGAAGCTTTCTTT	CASSKGQGANTEAFF	TRBD1	TRBV19	TRBJ1-1	-	15
TGTGCCAGCAGTTATCGGGGGAGCAATCAGCCCCAGCATTTT	CASSYRGSNQPQHF	-	TRBV27	TRBJ1-5	-	14